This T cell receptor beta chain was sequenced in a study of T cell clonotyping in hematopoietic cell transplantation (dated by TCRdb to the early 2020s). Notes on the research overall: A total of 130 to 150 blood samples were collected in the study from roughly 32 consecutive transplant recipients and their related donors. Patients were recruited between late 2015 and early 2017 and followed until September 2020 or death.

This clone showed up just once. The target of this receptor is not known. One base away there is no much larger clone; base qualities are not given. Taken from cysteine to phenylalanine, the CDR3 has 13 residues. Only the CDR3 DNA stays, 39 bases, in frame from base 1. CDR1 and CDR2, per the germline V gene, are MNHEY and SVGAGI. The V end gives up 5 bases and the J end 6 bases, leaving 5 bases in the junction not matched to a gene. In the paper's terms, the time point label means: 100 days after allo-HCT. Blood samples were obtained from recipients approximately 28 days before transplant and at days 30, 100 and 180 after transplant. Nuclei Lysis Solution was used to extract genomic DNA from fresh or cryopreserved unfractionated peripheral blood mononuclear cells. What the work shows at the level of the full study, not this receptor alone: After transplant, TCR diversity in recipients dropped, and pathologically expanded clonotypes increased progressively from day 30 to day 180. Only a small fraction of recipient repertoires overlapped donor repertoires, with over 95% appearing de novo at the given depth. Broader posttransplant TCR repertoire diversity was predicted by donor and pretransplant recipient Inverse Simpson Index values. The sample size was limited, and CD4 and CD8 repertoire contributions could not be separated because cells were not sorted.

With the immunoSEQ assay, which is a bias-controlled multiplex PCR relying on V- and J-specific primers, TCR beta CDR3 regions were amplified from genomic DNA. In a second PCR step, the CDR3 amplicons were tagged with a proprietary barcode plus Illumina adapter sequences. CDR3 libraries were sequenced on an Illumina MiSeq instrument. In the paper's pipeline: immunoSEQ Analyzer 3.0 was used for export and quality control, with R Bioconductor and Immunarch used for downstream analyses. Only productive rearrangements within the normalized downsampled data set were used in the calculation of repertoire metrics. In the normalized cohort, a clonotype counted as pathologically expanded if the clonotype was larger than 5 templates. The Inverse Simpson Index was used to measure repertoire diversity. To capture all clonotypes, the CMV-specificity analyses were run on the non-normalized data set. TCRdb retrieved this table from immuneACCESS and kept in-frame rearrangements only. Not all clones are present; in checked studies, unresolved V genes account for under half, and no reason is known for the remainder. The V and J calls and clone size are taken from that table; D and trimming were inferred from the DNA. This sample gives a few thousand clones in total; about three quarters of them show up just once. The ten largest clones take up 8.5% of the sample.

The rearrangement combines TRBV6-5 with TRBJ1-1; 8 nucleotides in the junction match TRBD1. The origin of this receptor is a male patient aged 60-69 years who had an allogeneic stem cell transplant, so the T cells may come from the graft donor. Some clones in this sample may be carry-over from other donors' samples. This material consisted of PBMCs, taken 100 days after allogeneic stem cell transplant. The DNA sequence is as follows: TGTGCCAGCAGTAACCGACAGGGGTCTGAAGCTTTCTTT. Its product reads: CASSNRQGSEAFF.